This is a list of T cell receptor beta chains from one sample in a study of PD-L1 blockade in urothelial cancer. The protocol was immunoSEQ multiplex PCR, while the TCRdb copy is restricted to in-frame clones and leaves out a portion. The table includes 25,000 to 35,000 clones, about 89% detected once. The sequences come from PBMCs, collected around atezolizumab (anti-PD-L1) treatment. The receptors shown here come from a man aged 50 to 60 with urothelial cancer. Each CDR3 is given with its conserved first and last residue. The order of the fields is J gene, clone size, D gene, V gene, CDR3 protein, CDR3 DNA. D genes are given only for firm matches. Rows may omit the clone size; those that give it use once, few, many or a size class.

TRBJ2-3 | . | TRBD2 | TRBV7-9 | CASSSGTALAGGPTDTQYF | TGTGCCAGCAGCTCCGGGACAGCGCTAGCGGGAGGGCCGACAGATACGCAGTATTTT
TRBJ2-4 | few | . | TRBV12-5 | CASGLSGGKNIQYF | TGTGCTAGTGGTTTGTCCGGGGGTAAAAACATTCAGTACTTC
TRBJ2-7 | . | TRBD1 | TRBV5-8 | CASSKLPGQGSGEQYF | TGTGCCAGCAGCAAGCTTCCGGGACAGGGTAGTGGCGAGCAGTACTTC
TRBJ1-2 | . | TRBD1 | TRBV10-3 | CAISDGTGMSNYGYTF | TGTGCCATCAGCGACGGGACAGGGATGTCTAACTATGGCTACACCTTC
TRBJ1-2 | . | . | TRBV25-1 | CASSASATGYTF | TGTGCCAGCAGTGCGAGTGCGACAGGCTACACCTTC
TRBJ1-4 | . | TRBD1 | TRBV19 | CASSISPLGQGTKLFF | TGTGCCAGTAGTATTTCCCCTCTGGGACAGGGAACAAAACTGTTTTTT
TRBJ2-5 | once | TRBD1 | TRBV18 | CASSPQGQPGQETQYF | TGTGCCAGCTCACCCCAGGGACAGCCCGGTCAAGAGACCCAGTACTTC
TRBJ2-3 | . | TRBD2 | TRBV14 | CASSQQGTKTDTQYF | TGTGCCAGCAGCCAACAAGGGACTAAGACAGATACGCAGTATTTT
TRBJ2-7 | . | TRBD2 | TRBV6-6 | CASSSRLAGGYEQYF | TGTGCCAGCAGTTCAAGACTAGCGGGGGGGTACGAGCAGTACTTC
TRBJ1-1 | . | TRBD1 | TRBV7-9 | CASSRGQGSPEAFF | TGTGCCAGCAGCCGTGGACAGGGAAGTCCTGAAGCTTTCTTT
TRBJ2-5 | . | . | TRBV23-1 | CASSQDSQETQYF | TGCGCCAGCAGTCAAGACAGCCAAGAGACCCAGTACTTC
TRBJ2-7 | . | . | TRBV27 | CASTAGYTYEQYF | TGTGCCAGCACCGCGGGCTACACCTACGAGCAGTACTTC
TRBJ2-2 | . | . | TRBV11-3 | CASSLDHSEGTGELFF | TGTGCCAGCAGCTTAGATCACTCGGAGGGCACCGGGGAGCTGTTTTTT
TRBJ2-3 | . | TRBD2 | TRBV7-2 | CASSFGTRISTDTQYF | TGTGCCAGCAGCTTCGGGACTAGAATTAGCACAGATACGCAGTATTTT
TRBJ1-2 | . | . | TRBV2 | CASSGLRYGYTF | TGTGCCAGCAGTGGATTGAGATATGGCTACACCTTC
TRBJ1-5 | once | TRBD1 | TRBV6-5 | CASSFQGAGQPQHF | TGTGCCAGCAGTTTTCAGGGGGCGGGTCAGCCCCAGCATTTT
TRBJ1-1 | . | . | TRBV6-6 | CASSRPGQNTEAFF | TGTGCCAGCAGTAGACCCGGACAGAACACTGAAGCTTTCTTT
TRBJ2-4 | . | TRBD2 | TRBV28 | CASHSGGAKNIQYF | TGTGCCAGTCATTCGGGGGGGGCCAAAAACATTCAGTACTTC
TRBJ2-6 | . | . | TRBV2 | CASTQTGLLPTSSGANVLTF | TGTGCCAGCACACAGACGGGACTCCTTCCTACCAGCTCTGGGGCCAACGTCCTGACTTTC
TRBJ1-3 | . | . | TRBV30 | CAWSPNRTPGNTIYF | TGTGCCTGGAGTCCTAACAGAACACCTGGAAACACCATATATTTT
TRBJ2-1 | . | . | TRBV4-3 | CASSQGLSGALYEQFF | TGCGCCAGCAGCCAAGGTCTCTCTGGAGCTTTATATGAGCAGTTCTTC
TRBJ2-5 | . | . | TRBV9 | CASSGTNREETQYF | TGTGCCAGCAGCGGAACAAACAGGGAAGAGACCCAGTACTTC
TRBJ2-7 | . | TRBD1 | TRBV6-5 | CASRLQGKASYEQYF | TGTGCCAGCAGACTACAGGGGAAGGCTTCCTACGAGCAGTACTTC
TRBJ1-2 | . | TRBD1 | TRBV5-4 | CASSLGQGAANYGYTF | TGTGCCAGCAGCTTGGGGCAGGGGGCAGCTAACTATGGCTACACCTTC
TRBJ2-1 | . | . | TRBV5-1 | CASSLDNPNHNEQFF | TGCGCCAGCAGCCTGGACAATCCCAATCACAATGAGCAGTTCTTC
TRBJ2-7 | . | TRBD1 | TRBV19 | CASRTSRDRAEQYF | TGTGCCAGTAGGACGTCCCGGGACAGGGCCGAGCAGTACTTC
TRBJ2-2 | . | . | TRBV9 | CASSVAIQVNTGELFF | TGTGCCAGCAGCGTAGCTATACAGGTCAACACCGGGGAGCTGTTTTTT
TRBJ2-5 | . | TRBD1 | TRBV5-1 | CASSLVQGAIETQYF | TGCGCCAGCAGCTTGGTACAGGGGGCCATTGAGACCCAGTACTTC
TRBJ1-5 | . | . | TRBV2 | CASSEDFSWQDINQPQHF | TGTGCCAGCAGTGAAGATTTTTCTTGGCAGGACATAAATCAGCCCCAGCATTTT
TRBJ2-4 | . | TRBD1 | TRBV4-3 | CASSQEGGRGYF | TGCGCCAGCAGCCAAGAAGGGGGCAGGGGGTACTTC
TRBJ2-3 | once | TRBD2 | TRBV5-3 | CARSLLSGPSTDTQYF | TGTGCCAGAAGCTTGCTTAGCGGGCCGAGCACAGATACGCAGTATTTT
TRBJ2-1 | medium-sized | . | TRBV27 | CASSLAGINEQFF | TGTGCCAGCAGTTTAGCCGGGATCAATGAGCAGTTCTTC